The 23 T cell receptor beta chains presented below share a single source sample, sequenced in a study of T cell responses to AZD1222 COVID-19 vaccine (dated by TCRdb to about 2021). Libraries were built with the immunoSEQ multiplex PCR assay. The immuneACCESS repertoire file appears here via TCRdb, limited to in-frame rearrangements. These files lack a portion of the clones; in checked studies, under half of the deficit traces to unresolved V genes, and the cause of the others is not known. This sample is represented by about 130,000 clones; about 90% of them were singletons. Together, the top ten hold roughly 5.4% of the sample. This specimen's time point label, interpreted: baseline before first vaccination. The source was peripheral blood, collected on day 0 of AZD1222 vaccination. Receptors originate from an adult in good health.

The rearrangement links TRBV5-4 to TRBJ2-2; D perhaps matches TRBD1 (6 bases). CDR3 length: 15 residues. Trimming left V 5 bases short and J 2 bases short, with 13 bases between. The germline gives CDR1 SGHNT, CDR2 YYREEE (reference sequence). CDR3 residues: CASSYKGENTGELFF. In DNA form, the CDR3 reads TGTGCCAGCAGTTACAAGGGGGAAAACACCGGGGAGCTGTTTTTT.

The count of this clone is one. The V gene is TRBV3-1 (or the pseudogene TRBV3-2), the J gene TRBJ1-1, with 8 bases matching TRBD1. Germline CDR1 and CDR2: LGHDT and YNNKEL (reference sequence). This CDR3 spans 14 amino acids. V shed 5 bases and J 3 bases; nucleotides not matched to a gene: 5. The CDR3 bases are TGTGCCAGCAGCGGCAGGGGGCGGGACACTGAAGCTTTCTTT. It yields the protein CASSGRGRDTEAFF.

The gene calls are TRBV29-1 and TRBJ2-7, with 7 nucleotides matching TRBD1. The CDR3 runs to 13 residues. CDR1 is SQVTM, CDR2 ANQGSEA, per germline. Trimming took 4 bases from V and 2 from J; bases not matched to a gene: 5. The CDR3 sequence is CSVGEGQTYEQYF. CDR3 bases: TGCAGCGTTGGTGAGGGACAGACCTACGAGCAGTACTTC.

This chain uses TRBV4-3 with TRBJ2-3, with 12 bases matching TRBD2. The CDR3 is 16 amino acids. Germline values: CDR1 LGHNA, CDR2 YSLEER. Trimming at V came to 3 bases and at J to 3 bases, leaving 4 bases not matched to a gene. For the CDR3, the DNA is TGCGCCAGCAGCCATTCTAGCGGGGGGGTTACAGATACGCAGTATTTT. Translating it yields CASSHSSGGVTDTQYF.

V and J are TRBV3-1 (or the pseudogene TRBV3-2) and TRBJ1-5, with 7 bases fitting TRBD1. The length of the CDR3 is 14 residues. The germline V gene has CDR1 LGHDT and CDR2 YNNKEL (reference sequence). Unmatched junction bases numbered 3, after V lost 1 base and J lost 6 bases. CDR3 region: CASSQGTGTQPQHF. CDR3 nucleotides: TGTGCCAGCAGCCAAGGGACAGGTACTCAGCCCCAGCATTTT.

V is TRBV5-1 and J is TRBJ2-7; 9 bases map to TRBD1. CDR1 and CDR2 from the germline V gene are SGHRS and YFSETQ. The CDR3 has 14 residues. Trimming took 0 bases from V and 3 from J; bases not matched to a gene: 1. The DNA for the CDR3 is TGCGCCAGCAGCTTGGGACAGGGGGACTACGAGCAGTACTTC. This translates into CASSLGQGDYEQYF. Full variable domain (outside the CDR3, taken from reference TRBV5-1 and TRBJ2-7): KAGVTQTPRYLIKTRGQQVTLSCSPISGHRSVSWYQQTPGQGLQFLFEYFSETQRNKGNFPGRFSGRQFSNSRSEMNVSTLELGDSALYLCASSLGQGDYEQYFGPGTRLTVT.

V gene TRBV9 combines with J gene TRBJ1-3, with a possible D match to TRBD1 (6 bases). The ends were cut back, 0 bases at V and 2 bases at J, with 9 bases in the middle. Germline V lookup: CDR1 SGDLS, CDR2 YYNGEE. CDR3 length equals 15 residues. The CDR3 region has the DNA TGTGCCAGCAGCGTAGGCGGGACAACTGGAAACACCATATATTTT. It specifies CASSVGGTTGNTIYF.

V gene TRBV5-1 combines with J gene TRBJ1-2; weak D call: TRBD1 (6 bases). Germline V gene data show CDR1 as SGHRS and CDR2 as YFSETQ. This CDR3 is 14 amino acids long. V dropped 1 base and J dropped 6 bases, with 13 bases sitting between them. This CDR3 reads CASSLMGGGNGYTF. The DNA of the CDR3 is TGCGCCAGCAGCTTGATGGGGGGCGGTAATGGCTACACCTTC. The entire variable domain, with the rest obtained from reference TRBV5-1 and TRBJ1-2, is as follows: KAGVTQTPRYLIKTRGQQVTLSCSPISGHRSVSWYQQTPGQGLQFLFEYFSETQRNKGNFPGRFSGRQFSNSRSEMNVSTLELGDSALYLCASSLMGGGNGYTFGSGTRLTVV.

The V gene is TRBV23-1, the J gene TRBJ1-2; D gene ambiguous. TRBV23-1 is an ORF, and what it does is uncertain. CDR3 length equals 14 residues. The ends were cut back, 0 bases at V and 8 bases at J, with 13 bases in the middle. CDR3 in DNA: TGCGCCAGCAGTCAATCGTACTCTCCTATGGGCTACACCTTC. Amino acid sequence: CASSQSYSPMGYTF.

The CDR3 nucleotides are TGCGCCAGCAGCTACGACAGGATGAACACTGAAGCTTTCTTT. Its translation is CASSYDRMNTEAFF. The chain is built from TRBV5-1 and TRBJ1-1, with D maybe TRBD1 (6 bases). Between the trimmed V and J ends, which lost 3 bases and 0 bases, there was a span of 9 bases. The CDR3 runs to 14 residues. Germline-derived CDR1 and CDR2 are SGHRS and YFSETQ. The full variable domain, in which reference TRBV5-1 and TRBJ1-1 provide the parts outside the CDR3, is KAGVTQTPRYLIKTRGQQVTLSCSPISGHRSVSWYQQTPGQGLQFLFEYFSETQRNKGNFPGRFSGRQFSNSRSEMNVSTLELGDSALYLCASSYDRMNTEAFFGQGTRLTVV.

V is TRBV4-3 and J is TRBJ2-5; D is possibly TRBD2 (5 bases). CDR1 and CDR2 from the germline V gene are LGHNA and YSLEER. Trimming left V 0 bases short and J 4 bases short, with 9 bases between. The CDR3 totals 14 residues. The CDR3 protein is CASSQDHEGETQYF. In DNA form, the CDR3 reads TGCGCCAGCAGCCAAGATCATGAGGGAGAGACCCAGTACTTC.

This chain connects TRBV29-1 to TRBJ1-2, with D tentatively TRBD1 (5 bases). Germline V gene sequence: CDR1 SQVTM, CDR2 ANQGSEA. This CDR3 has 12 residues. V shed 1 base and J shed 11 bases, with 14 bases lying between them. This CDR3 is CSVEGTPERYTF. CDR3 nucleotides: TGCAGCGTTGAAGGGACACCGGAGAGGTACACCTTC.

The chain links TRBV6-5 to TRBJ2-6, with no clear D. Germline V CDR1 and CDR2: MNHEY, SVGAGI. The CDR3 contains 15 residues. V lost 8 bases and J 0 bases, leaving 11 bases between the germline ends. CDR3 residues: CASVPNGSGANVLTF. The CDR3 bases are TGTGCCAGCGTCCCTAACGGCTCTGGGGCCAACGTCCTGACTTTC.

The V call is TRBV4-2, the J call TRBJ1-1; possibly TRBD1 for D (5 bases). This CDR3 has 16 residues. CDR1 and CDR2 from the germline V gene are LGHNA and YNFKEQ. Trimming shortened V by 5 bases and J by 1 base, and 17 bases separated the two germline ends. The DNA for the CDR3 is TGTGCCAGCAGCGAGGTAGGGCGGGGCAGGAACACTGAAGCTTTCTTT. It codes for CASSEVGRGRNTEAFF.

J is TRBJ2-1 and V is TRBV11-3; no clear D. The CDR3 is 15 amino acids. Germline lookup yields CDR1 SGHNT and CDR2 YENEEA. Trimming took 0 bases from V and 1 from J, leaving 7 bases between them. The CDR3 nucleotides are TGTGCCAGCAGCTTAGATTGGGGATCCTACAATGAGCAGTTCTTC. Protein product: CASSLDWGSYNEQFF.

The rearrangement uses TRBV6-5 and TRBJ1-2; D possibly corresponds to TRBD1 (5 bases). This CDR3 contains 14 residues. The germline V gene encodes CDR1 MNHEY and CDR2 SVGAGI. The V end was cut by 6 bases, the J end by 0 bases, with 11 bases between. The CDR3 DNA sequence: TGTGCCAGCAGCCGGCAGGGAGCTAACTATGGCTACACCTTC. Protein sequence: CASSRQGANYGYTF.

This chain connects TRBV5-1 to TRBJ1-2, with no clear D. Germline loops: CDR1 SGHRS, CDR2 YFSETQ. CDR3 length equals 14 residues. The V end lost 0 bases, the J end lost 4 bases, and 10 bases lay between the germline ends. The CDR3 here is CASSLEGGFYGYTF. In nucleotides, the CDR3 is TGCGCCAGCAGCTTGGAGGGAGGGTTCTATGGCTACACCTTC.

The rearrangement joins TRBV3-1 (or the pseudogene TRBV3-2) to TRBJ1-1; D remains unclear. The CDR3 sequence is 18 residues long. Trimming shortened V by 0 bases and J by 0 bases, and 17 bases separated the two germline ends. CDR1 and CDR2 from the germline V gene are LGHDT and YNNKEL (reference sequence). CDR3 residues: CASSQDPRQVGMNTEAFF. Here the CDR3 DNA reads TGTGCCAGCAGCCAAGACCCCCGGCAGGTAGGAATGAACACTGAAGCTTTCTTT.

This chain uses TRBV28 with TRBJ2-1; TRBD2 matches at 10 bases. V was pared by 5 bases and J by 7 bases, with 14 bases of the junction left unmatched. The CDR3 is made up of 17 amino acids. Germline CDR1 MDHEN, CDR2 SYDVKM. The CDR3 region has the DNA TGTGCCAGCAGTCCCCCGGTGGGAGCGGGAGGGGGGAATGAGCAGTTCTTC. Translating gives CASSPPVGAGGGNEQFF.

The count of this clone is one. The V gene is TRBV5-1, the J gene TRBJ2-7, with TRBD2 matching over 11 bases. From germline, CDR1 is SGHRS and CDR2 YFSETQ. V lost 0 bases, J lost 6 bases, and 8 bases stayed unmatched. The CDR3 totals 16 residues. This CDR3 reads CASSLASSGRNPEQYF. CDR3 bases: TGCGCCAGCAGCTTGGCGTCTAGCGGGAGGAACCCCGAGCAGTACTTC.

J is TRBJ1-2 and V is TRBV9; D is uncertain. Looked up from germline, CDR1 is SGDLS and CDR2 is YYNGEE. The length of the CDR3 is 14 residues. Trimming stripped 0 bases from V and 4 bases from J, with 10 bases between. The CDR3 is CASSVGETSYGYTF. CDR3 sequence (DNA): TGTGCCAGCAGCGTAGGAGAAACATCCTATGGCTACACCTTC.

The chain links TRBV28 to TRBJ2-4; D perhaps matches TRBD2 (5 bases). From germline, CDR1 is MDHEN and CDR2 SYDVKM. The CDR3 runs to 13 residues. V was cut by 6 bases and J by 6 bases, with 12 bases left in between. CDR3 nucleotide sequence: TGTGCCAGCAGGCCGGACTTCCCAAACATTCAGTACTTC. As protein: CASRPDFPNIQYF. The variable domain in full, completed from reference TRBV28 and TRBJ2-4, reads DVKVTQSSRYLVKRTGEKVFLECVQDMDHENMFWYRQDPGLGLRLIYFSYDVKMKEKGDIPEGYSVSREKKERFSLILESASTNQTSMYLCASRPDFPNIQYFGAGTRLSVL.

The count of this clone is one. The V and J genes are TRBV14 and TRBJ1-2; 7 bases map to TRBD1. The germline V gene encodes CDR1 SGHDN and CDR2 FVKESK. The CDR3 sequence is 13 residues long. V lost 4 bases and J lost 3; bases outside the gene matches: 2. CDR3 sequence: CASSRDSYYGYTF. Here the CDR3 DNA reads TGTGCCAGCAGCCGGGACAGCTACTATGGCTACACCTTC.